The T cell receptor (beta chain) described here comes from a study of vaccination effects on CD4 cells after COVID-19. Study-level background: Everyone in the study got two shots of either the BNT162b2 or mRNA-1273 vaccine. Each culture well received under 2.5 million PBMC. These cells were then cultured in IMDM with roughly 9 IU/ml IL-2 and 7.5 to 10 ug/ml peptides. Study-level results: Marked contraction was observed in infection-induced and vaccine-induced clones late after vaccination. In vaccinees who were healthy, merely 1 out of 255 vaccine-induced clones cross-reacted with common cold coronaviruses.

Only in-frame clones appear in the TCRdb table, and some are missing; sequencing was by immunoSEQ multiplex PCR. The sample lists about 58,000 clones, about 74% occurring once. Germline CDR1 reads LNHNV; CDR2 reads YYDKDF (reference sequence). With 5 bases removed from V and 2 bases from J, the gap between germline ends came to 15 bases. The CDR3 runs to 16 residues. Culture lasted 10 days before CD4+ T cell isolation. Notes on this clone: Antigen specificity is unknown.

The receptor was isolated from a human donor who received a COVID-19 vaccine. This chain connects TRBV15 to TRBJ1-4; TRBD1 is a possible D gene (5 bases). Sequenced here: CD4+ T cells from PBMCs cultured without peptide, sampled before COVID-19 vaccination. This chain's CDR3 is CATSGRGGVTNEKLFF. The CDR3, as DNA: TGTGCCACCAGCGGTAGGGGAGGGGTCACTAATGAAAAACTGTTTTTT.